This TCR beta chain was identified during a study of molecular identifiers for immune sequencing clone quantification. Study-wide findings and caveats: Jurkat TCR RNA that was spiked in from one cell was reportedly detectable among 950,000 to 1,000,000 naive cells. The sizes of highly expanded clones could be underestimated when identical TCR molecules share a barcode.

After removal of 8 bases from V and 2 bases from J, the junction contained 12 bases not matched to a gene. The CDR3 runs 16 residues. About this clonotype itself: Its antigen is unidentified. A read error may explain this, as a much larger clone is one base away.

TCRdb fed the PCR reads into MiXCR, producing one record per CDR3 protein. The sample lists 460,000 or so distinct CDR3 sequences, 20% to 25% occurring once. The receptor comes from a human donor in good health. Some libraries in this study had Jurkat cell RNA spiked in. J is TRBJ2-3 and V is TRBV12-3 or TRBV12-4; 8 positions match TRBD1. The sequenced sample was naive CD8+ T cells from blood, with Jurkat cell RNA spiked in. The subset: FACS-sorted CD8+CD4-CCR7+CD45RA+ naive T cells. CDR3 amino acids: CASGSHSGQDTDTQYF. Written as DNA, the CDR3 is TGTGCCAGCGGTTCGCACTCGGGACAGGACACAGATACGCAGTATTTT.